These 23 T cell receptor beta chains came from one sample sequenced in a study of graft-versus-host responses after intestinal transplantation. The repertoire was sequenced with immunoSEQ multiplex PCR; TCRdb's copy has only in-frame clones and lacks some. The repertoire holds about 47,000 clones, with 90% to 95% as singletons. Source: PBMCs, taken around 790 days after a first intestinal transplant, on the day of a second. These receptors were collected from a human patient who received an intestinal transplant, so some T cells may come from the graft donor.

The chain links TRBV7-3 to TRBJ2-1; D is ambiguous. Trimming stripped 5 bases from V and 6 bases from J, with 5 bases between. The CDR3 runs 11 residues. Looked up from germline, CDR1 is SGHTA and CDR2 is FQGTGA. The CDR3 here is CASSRGNEQFF. The CDR3 nucleotides read TGTGCCAGCAGCCGCGGCAATGAGCAGTTCTTC. Complete variable domain (other parts from reference TRBV7-3 and TRBJ2-1): GAGVSQTPSNKVTEKGKYVELRCDPISGHTALYWYRQSLGQGPEFLIYFQGTGAADDSGLPNDRFFAVRPEGSVSTLKIQRTERGDSAVYLCASSRGNEQFFGPGTRLTVL.

This chain links TRBV6-5 with TRBJ1-4; the D gene is possibly TRBD1 (5 bases). Deletions cut 0 bases from V and 3 bases from J, with 11 bases between. The CDR3 loop spans 16 amino acids. The germline gives CDR1 MNHEY, CDR2 SVGAGI. The CDR3 region is CASSYSMGEANEKLFF. In DNA, the CDR3 is TGTGCCAGCAGTTACTCGATGGGGGAGGCTAATGAAAAACTGTTTTTT.

The chain couples TRBV6-1 to TRBJ2-5; 10 positions match TRBD2. CDR3 length: 17 residues. CDR1 and CDR2 (germline): MNHNS, SASEGT. V trimming: 4 bases; J trimming: 5 bases; junction bases outside the gene matches: 13. The CDR3 protein is CASSGGSGRAARETQYF. The CDR3 nucleotides read TGTGCCAGCAGTGGGGGGAGCGGGAGGGCCGCCCGGGAGACCCAGTACTTC.

V and J are TRBV2 and TRBJ1-2, with a tentative D call TRBD1 (6 bases). This CDR3 has 13 residues. Germline V lookup: CDR1 SNHLY, CDR2 FYNNEI. The germline V and J ends were trimmed by 6 bases and 8 bases, with 16 bases remaining between them. DNA of the CDR3: TGTGCCAGCAGGATTTCCCGGGACAAGGGCTACACCTTC. Protein: CASRISRDKGYTF.

The chain is built from TRBV2 and TRBJ2-2; TRBD2 aligns across 11 bases. Trimming cost V 10 bases and J 1 base; bases outside gene matches: 2. Germline CDR1 and CDR2: SNHLY and FYNNEI. This CDR3 is built from 14 residues. The CDR3 DNA follows: TGTGCCACCGGGACTAGCGGGAACACCGGGGAGCTGTTTTTT. Amino acid sequence: CATGTSGNTGELFF.

This clone was detected only a few times. The chain combines TRBV12-5 with TRBJ1-2; the D is unclear. CDR1 LGHNT and CDR2 FRNRAP come from the germline V gene. Trimming pared 1 base from V and 2 bases from J, leaving 8 bases between. This CDR3 is built from 14 residues. CDR3 protein: CASGLGGLNYGYTF. The DNA for the CDR3 is TGTGCTAGTGGTTTGGGGGGTTTGAACTATGGCTACACCTTC. Full variable domain (outside the CDR3, taken from reference TRBV12-5 and TRBJ1-2): DARVTQTPRHKVTEMGQEVTMRCQPILGHNTVFWYRQTMMQGLELLAYFRNRAPLDDSGMPKDRFSAEMPDATLATLKIQPSEPRDSAVYFCASGLGGLNYGYTFGSGTRLTVV.

The rearrangement uses TRBV5-8 and TRBJ1-4; a weak D match, TRBD1 (5 bases). The germline CDR1 and CDR2 sequences are SGHTS and YDEGEE. V lost 5 bases and J lost 7, with 12 bases in between. The CDR3 contains 13 residues. CDR3 bases: TGTGCCAGCAGTCCTTCGGGGCCTGAAAAACTGTTTTTT. Its protein product is CASSPSGPEKLFF.

The genes are TRBV11-2 and TRBJ2-5; no clear D. From germline, CDR1 is SGHAT and CDR2 FQNNGV. This CDR3 is 16 amino acids long. V shed 0 bases and J shed 4 bases, with 15 bases lying between them. Here the CDR3 reads CASSLDPRTVGETQYF. The CDR3 DNA sequence: TGTGCCAGCAGCTTAGATCCTCGGACGGTTGGAGAGACCCAGTACTTC.

J is TRBJ1-1 and V is TRBV6-1, with D possibly TRBD1 on 5 matching bases. The CDR3 loop spans 18 amino acids. Between the trimmed V and J ends, which lost 2 bases and 2 bases, there was a span of 21 bases. Germline-derived CDR1 and CDR2 are MNHNS and SASEGT. The CDR3 here is CASSEPDPAPGYNTEAFF. CDR3 sequence (DNA): TGTGCCAGCAGTGAACCAGACCCCGCCCCAGGGTACAACACTGAAGCTTTCTTT.

The chain carries TRBV27 and TRBJ1-1; D remains unclear. Germline CDR1 reads MNHEY; CDR2 reads SMNVEV (reference sequence). This CDR3 is 14 amino acids long. Trimming took off 0 bases at V and 1 base at J, with 6 bases between the two ends. The DNA for the CDR3 is TGTGCCAGCAGTTTATCGGCGGGGAACACTGAAGCTTTCTTT. This codes for CASSLSAGNTEAFF.

The J gene is TRBJ1-1, the V gene TRBV27; 7 nucleotides match TRBD1. The J segment lost 0 bases and the V segment lost 3 bases, leaving 7 bases of the junction unmatched. The CDR3 has 16 residues. The germline V gene encodes CDR1 MNHEY and CDR2 SMNVEV (reference sequence). The CDR3: CASSLRGLGMNTEAFF. CDR3 nucleotides: TGTGCCAGCAGTTTGAGGGGGCTCGGGATGAACACTGAAGCTTTCTTT.

The genes are TRBV7-3 and TRBJ2-2; D might be TRBD1 or TRBD2, each matching 5 bases. There are 14 residues in the CDR3. Looked up from germline, CDR1 is SGHTA and CDR2 is FQGTGA. Trimming took 8 bases from V and 5 from J, leaving 15 bases between them. CDR3 sequence reads: CASGTLRGTGELFF. Written as DNA, the CDR3 is TGTGCCAGCGGAACCTTGAGGGGTACCGGGGAGCTGTTTTTT.

The V call is TRBV5-8, the J call TRBJ2-1; TRBD2 matches at 13 bases. Per the germline V gene, CDR1 is SGHTS and CDR2 is YDEGEE. The ends lost 4 bases at V and 8 bases at J; junction bases unmatched: 6. The CDR3 consists of 15 residues. CDR3: CASSPGTSGTDEQFF. The CDR3 DNA is TGTGCCAGCAGCCCCGGGACTAGCGGGACGGATGAGCAGTTCTTC.

The chain recombines TRBV27 with TRBJ1-1, with D uncertain. The ends were cut back, 3 bases at V and 3 bases at J, with 8 bases in the middle. The CDR3 sequence is 13 residues long. Germline V gene data show CDR1 as MNHEY and CDR2 as SMNVEV (reference sequence). For the CDR3, the DNA is TGTGCCAGCAGTTTCGGGCCGGACACTGAAGCTTTCTTT. It is translated as CASSFGPDTEAFF.

The chain joins TRBV30 to TRBJ1-5; no clear D gene. V was clipped by 3 bases and J by 3 bases, with 9 bases between them. Germline V gene data show CDR1 as GTSNPN and CDR2 as SVGIG (reference sequence). The CDR3 covers 13 residues. The CDR3 spells CAWSGLYNQPQHF. CDR3 nucleotide sequence: TGTGCCTGGAGCGGACTGTACAATCAGCCCCAGCATTTT.

The chain links TRBV23-1 to TRBJ2-1; D uncertain. TRBV23-1 is an ORF, and what it does is uncertain. This CDR3 is built from 16 residues. Trimming pared 7 bases from V and 9 bases from J, leaving 25 bases between. In DNA form, the CDR3 reads TGCGCCAGCATTAGCCGTGACCCCCTCGCCCAGATTGAGCAGTTCTTC. This sequence encodes CASISRDPLAQIEQFF.

This sequence joins TRBV28 and TRBJ2-7; 11 bases agree with TRBD2. CDR3 length: 14 amino acids. Germline lookup yields CDR1 MDHEN and CDR2 SYDVKM. V was clipped by 6 bases and J by 5 bases; unmatched bases: 6. In DNA form, the CDR3 reads TGTGCCAGCAGAACTAGCGGGAGTAGGAACGAGCAGTACTTC. Translation: CASRTSGSRNEQYF.

The J gene is TRBJ1-5, the V gene TRBV25-1; no definite D call. The CDR3 runs to 10 residues. Trimming took off 6 bases at V and 7 bases at J, with 4 bases between the two ends. Germline lookup yields CDR1 MGHDK and CDR2 SYGVNS. CDR3 DNA: TGTGCCAGCAGGCAACAGCCCCAGCATTTT. Its protein is CASRQQPQHF. Supplemented by reference TRBV25-1 and TRBJ1-5, the full variable domain reads EADIYQTPRYLVIGTGKKITLECSQTMGHDKMYWYQQDPGMELHLIHYSYGVNSTEKGDLSSESTVSRIRTEHFPLTLESARPSHTSQYLCASRQQPQHFGDGTRLSIL.

The V gene is TRBV18, the J gene TRBJ2-3; 7 bases match TRBD1. The V segment lost 2 bases and the J segment 6 bases; nucleotides outside the gene matches: 8. The CDR3 totals 15 residues. Germline V gene data show CDR1 as KGHSH and CDR2 as LQKENI. The DNA of the CDR3 is TGTGCCAGCTCACCATCGACAGGGAGTATGGATACGCAGTATTTT. Its translation: CASSPSTGSMDTQYF.

The CDR3 DNA sequence: TGTGCCAGTAGTCGGCGGGAGGACGAGCAGTACTTC. This sequence encodes CASSRREDEQYF. This sequence joins TRBV19 and TRBJ2-7; 8 bases align to TRBD2. Germline CDR1 is LNHDA and CDR2 is SQIVND (reference sequence). Trimming at V came to 5 bases and at J to 5 bases, leaving 2 bases not matched to a gene. The CDR3 extends over 12 amino acids.

The chain uses TRBV7-3 and TRBJ2-6; 11 bases agree with TRBD1. V was pared by 7 bases and J by 0 bases, with 11 bases of the junction left unmatched. This CDR3 is 19 amino acids long. Germline V lookup: CDR1 SGHTA, CDR2 FQGTGA. The CDR3 DNA sequence: TGTGCCAGCACCACCCTGCCGGGACAGGGGGGCTCTGGGGCCAACGTCCTGACTTTC. Translated, it gives CASTTLPGQGGSGANVLTF.

This rearrangement joins TRBV7-8 to TRBJ2-7, with no clear D. Trimming stripped 5 bases from V and 4 bases from J, with 3 bases between. CDR3 length: 10 amino acids. CDR1 is SGHVS, CDR2 FQNEAQ, per germline. CDR3 nucleotides: TGTGCCAGCAGCAATTACGAGCAGTACTTC. Translating it yields CASSNYEQYF.

Turning to this clone: Compared with germline, one end of the junction differs, possibly owing to a read error. The same CDR3 also results from other DNA sequences found in this sample. The chain couples TRBV30 to TRBJ2-7; TRBD1 or TRBD2 may be the D gene (6 bases each). Germline assignment: CDR1 GTSNPN and CDR2 SVGIG (reference sequence). The CDR3 consists of 11 residues. The CDR3 nucleotides read TGTGCCTGGAGTGTAGGTAGGGCGGGGACATTC. Translated, it gives CAWSVGRAGTF.